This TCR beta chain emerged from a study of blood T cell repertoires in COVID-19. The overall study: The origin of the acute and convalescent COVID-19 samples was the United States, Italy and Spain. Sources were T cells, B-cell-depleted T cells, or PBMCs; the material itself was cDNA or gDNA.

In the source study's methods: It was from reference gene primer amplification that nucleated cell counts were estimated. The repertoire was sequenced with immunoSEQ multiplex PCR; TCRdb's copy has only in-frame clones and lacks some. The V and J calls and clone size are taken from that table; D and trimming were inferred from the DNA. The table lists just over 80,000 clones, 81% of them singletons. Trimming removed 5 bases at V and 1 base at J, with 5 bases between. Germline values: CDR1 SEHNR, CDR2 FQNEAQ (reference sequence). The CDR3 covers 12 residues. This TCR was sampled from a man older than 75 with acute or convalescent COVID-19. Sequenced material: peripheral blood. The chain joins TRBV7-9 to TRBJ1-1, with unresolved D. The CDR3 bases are TGTGCCAGCAGCGAGGGGAACACTGAAGCTTTCTTT. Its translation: CASSEGNTEAFF.